This is a list of T cell receptor beta chains from one sample in a study of blood T cell repertoires in COVID-19. Sequencing used immunoSEQ multiplex PCR; TCRdb keeps in-frame clones, though not all of them. This sample has 150,000 or so clones, with approximately 86% found just once. The sequencing sample was made of peripheral blood. These receptors came from a man aged 55 to 70 with COVID-19, enrolled during active disease. The CDR3 runs from the conserved cysteine through the conserved F or W. D genes are given only for firm matches. Part of the rows lack a size; the others show once, few, many or a class for expanded clones.

d_call	clone_size	j_call	v_call	cdr3_aa	cdr3_nt
-	-	TRBJ1-2	TRBV28	CASSATVNYGYTF	TGTGCCAGCAGTGCGACAGTAAACTATGGCTACACCTTC
-	-	TRBJ2-6	TRBV7-9	CASSRRQFSGANVLTF	TGTGCCAGCAGCCGGAGACAGTTCTCTGGGGCCAACGTCCTGACTTTC
TRBD1	-	TRBJ1-4	TRBV6-6	CASSSGQGAGEKLFF	TGTGCCAGCAGTAGTGGACAGGGGGCTGGTGAAAAACTGTTTTTT
-	-	TRBJ1-3	TRBV6-2/TRBV6-3	CASSYAGIGGNTIYF	TGTGCCAGCAGTTACGCCGGGATCGGGGGAAACACCATATATTTT
TRBD1	-	TRBJ1-5	TRBV19	CASAGQGSQPQHF	TGTGCCAGTGCGGGACAGGGGTCTCAGCCCCAGCATTTT
TRBD1	-	TRBJ2-5	TRBV4-3	CASSQAPGGEETQYF	TGCGCCAGCAGCCAAGCGCCAGGGGGCGAGGAGACCCAGTACTTC
-	-	TRBJ2-7	TRBV5-6	CASSTIGVSYEQYF	TGTGCCAGCAGCACAATCGGGGTGTCCTACGAGCAGTACTTC
TRBD2	-	TRBJ2-3	TRBV18	CASSPHPPLAGGPDTQYF	TGTGCCAGCTCACCCCATCCACCACTAGCGGGGGGGCCAGATACGCAGTATTTT
TRBD1	-	TRBJ1-6	TRBV28	CASRLGQGGSPLHF	TGTGCCAGCAGACTGGGACAGGGCGGTTCACCCCTCCACTTT
-	-	TRBJ1-3	TRBV3-1/TRBV3-2	CASSQGGGNTIYF	TGTGCCAGCAGCCAAGGTGGCGGAAACACCATATATTTT
TRBD1	-	TRBJ1-5	TRBV18	CASSQGADNQPQHF	TGTGCCAGCTCCCAGGGGGCTGACAATCAGCCCCAGCATTTT
TRBD1	-	TRBJ2-7	TRBV6-2/TRBV6-3	CASSAPRDRNSYEQYF	TGTGCCAGCAGCGCGCCCCGGGACAGGAACTCCTACGAGCAGTACTTC
-	-	TRBJ1-4	TRBV19	CASMFDEKLFF	TGTGCCAGTATGTTCGATGAAAAACTGTTTTTT
-	-	TRBJ1-5	TRBV18	CASSQTAAGNQPQHF	TGTGCCAGCTCACAAACCGCGGCAGGGAATCAGCCCCAGCATTTT
-	-	TRBJ2-7	TRBV5-5	CASSAYKGLSISYEQYF	TGTGCCAGCAGCGCCTACAAAGGACTCTCTATTTCCTACGAGCAGTACTTC
-	-	TRBJ1-3	TRBV19	CASSIDRMGAGDTIYF	TGTGCCAGTAGTATAGATCGGATGGGGGCTGGGGACACCATATATTTT
TRBD1	-	TRBJ2-1	TRBV2	CASSEWTGDEDEQFF	TGTGCCAGCAGTGAGTGGACAGGGGATGAAGATGAGCAGTTCTTC
TRBD2	-	TRBJ2-7	TRBV7-2	CASSVSSGNTYEQYF	TGTGCCAGCAGCGTAAGTAGCGGGAACACCTACGAGCAGTACTTC
-	-	TRBJ1-1	TRBV5-4	CASSLVNTEAFF	TGTGCCAGCAGCTTGGTAAACACTGAAGCTTTCTTT
-	-	TRBJ1-6	TRBV6-5	CASSPPGSPLHF	TGTGCCAGCAGCCCCCCAGGGTCACCCCTCCACTTT
TRBD2	few	TRBJ2-7	TRBV10-3	CAIATGTSLYEQYF	TGTGCCATCGCTACCGGGACTAGCCTATACGAGCAGTACTTC
TRBD1	-	TRBJ2-1	TRBV27	CASNPRGQGAYNEQFF	TGTGCCAGCAACCCACGGGGACAGGGGGCCTACAATGAGCAGTTCTTC
-	-	TRBJ2-3	TRBV28	CASMTSGLLAQYF	TGTGCCAGCATGACTAGTGGGTTGCTAGCGCAGTATTTT
-	-	TRBJ2-5	TRBV7-3	CASSLGPSRQETQYF	TGTGCCAGCAGCTTGGGGCCTTCTCGGCAAGAGACCCAGTACTTC
-	-	TRBJ2-1	TRBV11-1	CASTFHQGYEQFF	TGTGCCAGCACCTTCCATCAGGGCTATGAGCAGTTCTTC
TRBD1	-	TRBJ1-5	TRBV24-1	CATSGAGQSSNQPQHF	TGTGCCACCAGTGGGGCGGGACAGAGTAGCAATCAGCCCCAGCATTTT